What follows are 6 T cell receptor beta chains derived from one specimen sequenced in a study of blood T cells in healthy people across ages. PCR was performed a second time for about 6 to 12 cycles using a sample-barcoded 5' primer and a J-beta primer mix. One entry per CDR3 protein results from TCRdb running MiXCR on the 5' RACE reads. This table has under 1,000,000 distinct CDR3 sequences, roughly 40% appearing once. Sequenced material: blood. Every receptor here comes from a man between 18 and 35 years old in good health.

A single count supports this clonotype. This rearrangement joins TRBV12-3 or TRBV12-4 to TRBJ1-3; the D is unclear. V lost 2 bases and J lost 4, with 9 bases in between. This CDR3 spans 14 amino acids. CDR3 bases: TGTGCCAGCAGTTTATGGATGCACGGAAACACCATATATTTT. Translating gives CASSLWMHGNTIYF.

The CDR3 DNA sequence: TGTGCCAGCAGTTCGACCAGCGGGCGCATCAATGAGCAGTTCTTC. It encodes CASSSTSGRINEQFF. The chain couples TRBV12-3 or TRBV12-4 to TRBJ2-1; maybe TRBD2 (6 bases). The CDR3 runs to 15 residues. Trimming pared 4 bases from V and 6 bases from J, leaving 16 bases between.

The V gene is TRBV18, the J gene TRBJ2-1; D ambiguous. Trimming removed 6 bases from V and 0 bases from J, with 9 bases in between. CDR3 size: 14 residues. Germline loops: CDR1 KGHSH, CDR2 LQKENI. CDR3 residues: CASSPTNSYNEQFF. The CDR3 nucleotides are TGTGCCAGCTCGCCCACTAACTCCTACAATGAGCAGTTCTTC.

This clonotype has a handful of counts. The chain joins TRBV6-1 to TRBJ2-7; TRBD1 agrees at 9 bases. The CDR3 extends over 15 amino acids. Losses at the gene ends were 6 bases for V and 7 bases for J; bases not matched to a gene: 13. CDR1 and CDR2 from the germline V gene are MNHNS and SASEGT. DNA for the CDR3: TGTGCCAGCAGCCTGACAGGGGGGCGAAACAATGAGCAGTACTTC. It is translated as CASSLTGGRNNEQYF.

In this sample, this clonotype turned up once. J is TRBJ1-5 and V is TRBV19, with D possibly being TRBD1 (5 bases). Trimming pared 2 bases from V and 3 bases from J, leaving 11 bases between. This CDR3 region has 15 residues. In germline, CDR1 is LNHDA, CDR2 SQIVND (reference sequence). CDR3 amino acids: CASSIIAGTNQPQHF. In DNA, the CDR3 is TGTGCCAGTAGTATAATAGCTGGGACCAATCAGCCCCAGCATTTT. The full variable domain, its missing parts supplied by reference TRBV19 and TRBJ1-5, is DGGITQSPKYLFRKEGQNVTLSCEQNLNHDAMYWYRQDPGQGLRLIYYSQIVNDFQKGDIAEGYSVSREKKESFPLTVTSAQKNPTAFYLCASSIIAGTNQPQHFGDGTRLSIL.

This clonotype was seen more than once but under ten times. This sequence joins TRBV7-2 and TRBJ2-3; D might be TRBD1 (5 bases). Germline loops: CDR1 SGHTA, CDR2 FQGNSA. This CDR3 has 19 amino acids. Between the trimmed V and J ends, which lost 0 bases and 4 bases, there was a span of 23 bases. The CDR3 nucleotides read TGTGCCAGCAGCTTAGCCCCTTTTGGTGGGCAGGGTGTGCCAGATACGCAGTATTTT. The encoded protein is CASSLAPFGGQGVPDTQYF.